The clone carrying this T cell receptor (beta chain) appeared a few times. The entry originates in a study of blood T cell repertoires in COVID-19. Across the whole study: Samples taken during acute and convalescent COVID-19 were collected in the United States, Italy and Spain. Sources were T cells, B-cell-depleted T cells, or PBMCs; the material itself was cDNA or gDNA.

The authors' processing: Reference gene primer amplification in the assay estimated nucleated cell counts. Sequenced by immunoSEQ multiplex PCR; TCRdb stores in-frame clones only, minus some. Clone size and V and J calls were adopted from that table, with D and trimming inferred from the DNA. The sample has a few hundred thousand clones; about 90% are singletons. The CDR3 spans 11 residues. Germline assignment: CDR1 SGHVS and CDR2 FQNEAQ. V gave up 5 bases and J gave up 5 bases, with 7 bases separating them. The sample consisted of peripheral blood. The chain carries TRBV7-8 and TRBJ2-7; D unclear. The origin of this receptor is a woman aged 45-65 years with acute or convalescent COVID-19. CDR3 nucleotide sequence: TGTGCCAGCAGCCATGGGCACGAGCAGTACTTC. This translates into CASSHGHEQYF.